The next 11 T cell receptor beta chains were all read from a single sample in a study of early T cells in non-severe SARS-CoV-2 infection. In TCRdb, the 5' RACE reads were re-called with MiXCR into one record per CDR3 protein. The sample contains tens of thousands of distinct CDR3 sequences, roughly a tenth of which appear only once. The specimen was whole blood, collected at baseline. These receptors originate from an adult who was a healthcare worker with PCR-confirmed SARS-CoV-2 infection or an uninfected control (not recorded which).

This clonotype was counted ten times or more. The rearrangement joins TRBV29-1 to TRBJ2-1; 8 bases are a match to TRBD1. The CDR3 covers 13 residues. Trimming at V came to 7 bases and at J to 3 bases, leaving 5 bases not matched to a gene. In germline, CDR1 is SQVTM, CDR2 ANQGSEA. CDR3 sequence: CSGQGAGYNEQFF. In DNA, the CDR3 is TGCAGCGGGCAGGGGGCGGGCTACAATGAGCAGTTCTTC.

In this sample, this clonotype turned up a few times. In DNA form, the CDR3 reads TGCGCCAGCAGCTTGGCCGGTACAGGGGCCCGCTCTGGGGCCAACGTCCTGACTTTC. It encodes CASSLAGTGARSGANVLTF. This sequence joins TRBV5-1 and TRBJ2-6, with TRBD1 matching 7 bases. Trimming cost V 0 bases and J 0 bases; bases outside gene matches: 9. From germline, CDR1 is SGHRS and CDR2 YFSETQ. This CDR3 has 19 amino acids.

This clonotype was detected a few times. The J gene is TRBJ2-3, the V gene TRBV5-6, with 8 bases that match TRBD1. The junction had 5 bases not matched to a gene; V was cut back by 5 bases and J by 3 bases. The CDR3 extends over 14 amino acids. Germline lookup yields CDR1 SGHDT and CDR2 YYEEEE. The CDR3 nucleotides are TGTGCCAGCAGGAAAGACAGGGGAACAGATACGCAGTATTTT. Amino acid sequence: CASRKDRGTDTQYF.

This clonotype has more than one count but fewer than ten. This rearrangement joins TRBV10-3 to TRBJ2-7, with no clear D. Deletions cut 4 bases from V and 3 bases from J, with 7 bases between. The length of the CDR3 is 12 residues. Germline CDR1 ENHRY, CDR2 SYGVKD. The DNA of the CDR3 is TGTGCCATCAGTGGTTCTAGCTACGAGCAGTACTTC. Translating gives CAISGSSYEQYF.

V usage is TRBV5-1 and J usage is TRBJ2-6, with D hard to call. Germline loops: CDR1 SGHRS, CDR2 YFSETQ. Trimming left V 5 bases short and J 0 bases short, with 9 bases between. The CDR3 covers 15 residues. This CDR3 is CASRAGYSGANVLTF. For the CDR3, the DNA is TGCGCCAGCAGGGCCGGATACTCTGGGGCCAACGTCCTGACTTTC.

In its sample, this clonotype was seen a few times. The chain uses TRBV3-1 and TRBJ2-2, with D possibly being TRBD1 (5 bases). The germline V gene has CDR1 LGHDT and CDR2 YNNKEL (reference sequence). V lost 4 bases, J lost 0 bases, and 15 bases lay in between. The CDR3 is 17 amino acids. Here the CDR3 reads CASSPLRGHANTGELFF. CDR3 in DNA: TGTGCCAGCAGCCCCCTAAGGGGCCACGCGAACACCGGGGAGCTGTTTTTT.

DNA for the CDR3: TGTGCCAGCAGTTACTCGTTTCAAGAGACCCAGTACTTC. It specifies CASSYSFQETQYF. V gene TRBV6-2 or TRBV6-3 combines with J gene TRBJ2-5, with no clear D. CDR1 and CDR2 (germline): MNHEY, SVGEGT. The CDR3 has 13 amino acids. V dropped 0 bases and J dropped 2 bases, with 4 bases sitting between them.

This clonotype was recorded many times. The chain is built from TRBV6-2 or TRBV6-3 and TRBJ1-4, with D tentatively TRBD1 (5 bases). The CDR3 runs 16 residues. Germline V CDR1 and CDR2: MNHEY, SVGEGT. V gave up 6 bases and J gave up 0 bases, with 14 bases separating them. Here the CDR3 DNA reads TGTGCCAGCAGGGGGACGGACTTTGCAACTAATGAAAAACTGTTTTTT. Protein: CASRGTDFATNEKLFF.

This clonotype was observed a few times. The chain employs TRBV5-6 and TRBJ2-1; 9 bases align to TRBD1. Germline CDR1 is SGHDT and CDR2 is YYEEEE. This CDR3 spans 17 amino acids. The J segment lost 2 bases and the V segment lost 4 bases, leaving 10 bases of the junction unmatched. CDR3 in amino acids: CASSLGQGIMPYNEQFF. CDR3 coding DNA: TGTGCCAGCAGCCTGGGACAGGGTATCATGCCCTACAATGAGCAGTTCTTC.

This clonotype occurred a few times. The CDR3 protein is CASSSGPGQFF. The CDR3 DNA is TGTGCCAGCAGTTCCGGGCCCGGGCAGTTCTTC. The chain joins TRBV6-2 or TRBV6-3 to TRBJ2-1; no clear D gene. There are 11 residues in the CDR3. Trimming stripped 4 bases from V and 12 bases from J, with 10 bases between. Germline lookup yields CDR1 MNHEY and CDR2 SVGEGT.

The sample holds a few counts of this clonotype. CDR3 residues: CASSVGVGQPQHF. The CDR3 DNA reads TGTGCCAGCAGTGTTGGGGTCGGCCAGCCCCAGCATTTT. The chain recombines TRBV2 with TRBJ1-5; D call uncertain. CDR1 is SNHLY, CDR2 FYNNEI, per germline. V was pared by 4 bases and J by 7 bases, with 11 bases between. The length of the CDR3 is 13 residues.